The 20 T cell receptor beta chains below were found in one sample sequenced in a study of radiotherapy plus CTLA-4 blockade in lung cancer. Clones were read by immunoSEQ multiplex PCR, and TCRdb kept only the in-frame ones, dropping some. The table includes about 98,000 clones, approximately 78% detected once. This specimen consisted of peripheral blood, obtained from a patient treated with radiotherapy plus ipilimumab. These receptor sequences come from a human donor with non-small cell lung cancer who had a partial response to radiotherapy plus ipilimumab.

The CDR3 here is CASSSWTGVNTEAFF. The DNA for the CDR3 is TGTGCCAGCAGCTCATGGACAGGGGTTAACACTGAAGCTTTCTTT. J is TRBJ1-1 and V is TRBV7-2; 9 nucleotides line up with TRBD1. J gave up 2 bases and V 4 bases, and 5 bases lay outside the gene matches. Germline assignment: CDR1 SGHTA and CDR2 FQGNSA. This CDR3 contains 15 residues.

CDR3 sequence reads: CASSYWTDQTQYF. The DNA for the CDR3 is TGTGCCAGCAGCTATTGGACAGATCAGACCCAGTACTTC. The chain employs TRBV11-2 and TRBJ2-5; the D gene is possibly TRBD1 (6 bases). Germline V gives CDR1 SGHAT, CDR2 FQNNGV. V was trimmed by 4 bases and J by 6 bases, leaving 12 bases between them. The CDR3 is 13 amino acids. The full variable domain, with the rest looked up from reference TRBV11-2 and TRBJ2-5, is EAGVAQSPRYKIIEKRQSVAFWCNPISGHATLYWYQQILGQGPKLLIQFQNNGVVDDSQLPKDRFSAERLKGVDSTLKIQPAKLEDSAVYLCASSYWTDQTQYFGPGTRLLVL.

The rearrangement joins TRBV14 to TRBJ2-1, with 10 bases that match TRBD2. The CDR3 runs to 18 residues. V shed 3 bases, J shed 3 bases, and the junction held 11 bases outside the gene matches. CDR1 SGHDN and CDR2 FVKESK come from the germline V gene. Written as DNA, the CDR3 is TGTGCCAGCAGCCACCCGCCCTTTCTAGCGGGAGACTACAATGAGCAGTTCTTC. Translated, it gives CASSHPPFLAGDYNEQFF.

The V gene is TRBV27, the J gene TRBJ1-5; no clear D gene. Germline V gives CDR1 MNHEY, CDR2 SMNVEV (reference sequence). The germline V and J ends were trimmed by 4 bases and 2 bases, with 9 bases remaining between them. The CDR3 has 14 residues. The CDR3 here is CASSWSGGNQPQHF. CDR3 coding DNA: TGTGCCAGCAGTTGGAGTGGAGGCAATCAGCCCCAGCATTTT.

The CDR3 DNA sequence: TGTGCCAGCTCACCAGGGCCTAGGACAGGGGATGAAAAACTGTTTTTT. Protein sequence: CASSPGPRTGDEKLFF. V usage is TRBV18 and J usage is TRBJ1-4; 9 positions agree with TRBD1. Germline V gene lookup returns CDR1 KGHSH and CDR2 LQKENI. CDR3 length: 16 residues. V lost 2 bases, J lost 6 bases, and 7 bases stayed unmatched. Using reference TRBV18 and TRBJ1-4 for the parts outside the CDR3, the full variable domain is NAGVMQNPRHLVRRRGQEARLRCSPMKGHSHVYWYRQLPEEGLKFMVYLQKENIIDESGMPKERFSAEFPKEGPSILRIQQVVRGDSAAYFCASSPGPRTGDEKLFFGSGTQLSVL.

This clone was seen only a few times. V and J are TRBV28 and TRBJ2-5, with D perhaps TRBD2 (5 bases). V lost 6 bases and J lost 3, with 11 bases in between. This CDR3 is 13 amino acids long. Germline V gene sequence: CDR1 MDHEN, CDR2 SYDVKM. The CDR3 DNA follows: TGTGCCAGCAGACCCGGGATTAAAGAGACCCAGTACTTC. It yields the protein CASRPGIKETQYF. Using reference TRBV28 and TRBJ2-5 for the parts outside the CDR3, the full variable domain is DVKVTQSSRYLVKRTGEKVFLECVQDMDHENMFWYRQDPGLGLRLIYFSYDVKMKEKGDIPEGYSVSREKKERFSLILESASTNQTSMYLCASRPGIKETQYFGPGTRLLVL.

The V gene is TRBV18, the J gene TRBJ1-1; D gene uncertain. Trimming took 4 bases from V and 6 from J, leaving 15 bases between them. CDR1 is KGHSH, CDR2 LQKENI, per germline. The length of the CDR3 is 14 residues. CDR3 in DNA: TGTGCCAGCTCACAAAACCCTACGGTCTCTGAAGCTTTCTTT. Protein product: CASSQNPTVSEAFF.

This sequence joins TRBV9 and TRBJ2-1; D not resolved. V dropped 3 bases and J dropped 2 bases, with 6 bases sitting between them. This CDR3 is built from 13 residues. Per germline, CDR1 SGDLS and CDR2 YYNGEE. The CDR3 bases are TGTGCCAGCAGCGCAGCGACCTACAATGAGCAGTTCTTC. Protein: CASSAATYNEQFF. The variable domain in full, with the rest retrieved from reference TRBV9 and TRBJ2-1, is DSGVTQTPKHLITATGQRVTLRCSPRSGDLSVYWYQQSLDQGLQFLIQYYNGEERAKGNILERFSAQQFPDLHSELNLSSLELGDSALYFCASSAATYNEQFFGPGTRLTVL.

The chain carries TRBV5-4 and TRBJ2-4; TRBD2 matches at 7 bases. This CDR3 is built from 17 residues. Looked up from germline, CDR1 is SGHNT and CDR2 is YYREEE (reference sequence). V was pared by 4 bases and J by 0 bases, with 10 bases of the junction left unmatched. The CDR3: CASSPGGGKLAKNIQYF. CDR3 nucleotides: TGTGCCAGCAGCCCGGGCGGGGGAAAACTAGCCAAAAACATTCAGTACTTC.

The chain uses TRBV27 and TRBJ2-3; D possibly corresponds to TRBD2 (6 bases). Per germline, CDR1 MNHEY and CDR2 SMNVEV (reference sequence). Between the trimmed V and J ends, which lost 9 bases and 0 bases, there was a span of 10 bases. The CDR3 runs 13 residues. The CDR3 DNA follows: TGTGCCAGTAGGGACTCTAGCACAGATACGCAGTATTTT. Translating gives CASRDSSTDTQYF.

In nucleotides, the CDR3 is TGTGCCAGCAGTGAAGAGGGAGCGGGAGGGTTTAATACGCAGTATTTT. This gives the protein CASSEEGAGGFNTQYF. The V call is TRBV2, the J call TRBJ2-3, with 10 bases fitting TRBD2. Trimming took 1 base from V and 7 from J; bases not matched to a gene: 8. Germline-derived CDR1 and CDR2 are SNHLY and FYNNEI. This CDR3 contains 16 residues.

The chain joins TRBV29-1 to TRBJ1-2; D might be TRBD1 (6 bases). Germline V CDR1 and CDR2: SQVTM, ANQGSEA. V lost 2 bases, J lost 7 bases, and 17 bases lay in between. The CDR3 runs to 14 residues. CDR3 bases: TGCAGCGTTGAAAACGCCAGGGGACGAGGTGGCTACACCTTC. As protein: CSVENARGRGGYTF.

The V gene is TRBV7-6, the J gene TRBJ2-7; possibly TRBD1 for D (6 bases). V lost 1 base and J lost 1, with 8 bases in between. The CDR3 runs 14 residues. CDR1 is SGHVS, CDR2 FNYEAQ, per germline. CDR3 protein: CASSLVQGSYEQYF. CDR3 coding DNA: TGTGCCAGCAGCTTAGTACAGGGTTCCTACGAGCAGTACTTC. Variable domain in full (rest from reference TRBV7-6 and TRBJ2-7): GAGVSQSPRYKVTKRGQDVALRCDPISGHVSLYWYRQALGQGPEFLTYFNYEAQQDKSGLPNDRFSAERPEGSISTLTIQRTEQRDSAMYRCASSLVQGSYEQYFGPGTRLTVT.

The rearrangement uses TRBV18 and TRBJ2-1; D is undetermined. The CDR3 is 14 residues long. V was trimmed by 2 bases and J by 5 bases, leaving 10 bases between them. CDR1 and CDR2 (germline): KGHSH, LQKENI. CDR3 in amino acids: CASSPSVANNEQFF. The CDR3 DNA sequence: TGTGCCAGCTCACCATCAGTGGCCAACAATGAGCAGTTCTTC.

The chain couples TRBV28 to TRBJ2-4; 8 positions match TRBD2. This CDR3 comprises 16 residues. The germline V gene has CDR1 MDHEN and CDR2 SYDVKM. The J segment lost 6 bases and the V segment lost 4 bases, leaving 11 bases of the junction unmatched. The chain's CDR3 is CASSSPGGARGNIQYF. The CDR3 DNA follows: TGTGCCAGCAGTTCTCCCGGGGGGGCGCGCGGAAACATTCAGTACTTC.

The chain couples TRBV6-5 to TRBJ2-5; 7 nucleotides agree with TRBD1. In germline, CDR1 is MNHEY, CDR2 SVGAGI. The CDR3 runs to 15 residues. Losses at the gene ends were 0 bases for V and 2 bases for J; bases not matched to a gene: 3. CDR3 in amino acids: CASSYSGTEQETQYF. In DNA form, the CDR3 reads TGTGCCAGCAGTTACTCAGGGACAGAACAAGAGACCCAGTACTTC.

The chain is built from TRBV30 and TRBJ1-5; 8 nucleotides agree with TRBD1. This CDR3 region has 13 residues. V gave up 2 bases and J gave up 7 bases; unmatched junction bases: 4. Germline lookup yields CDR1 GTSNPN and CDR2 SVGIG (reference sequence). DNA of the CDR3: TGTGCCTGGAGTATACAGGGGGGGCAGCCCCAGCATTTT. Its protein is CAWSIQGGQPQHF. Full variable domain (missing parts from reference TRBV30 and TRBJ1-5): SQTIHQWPATLVQPVGSPLSLECTVEGTSNPNLYWYRQAAGRGLQLLFYSVGIGQISSEVPQNLSASRPQDRQFILSSKKLLLSDSGFYLCAWSIQGGQPQHFGDGTRLSIL.

This clone was counted a single time. This chain links TRBV19 with TRBJ2-3; 8 bases are shared with TRBD1. V dropped 4 bases and J dropped 0; count of bases not matched to a gene: 3. The CDR3 runs 15 residues. CDR1 LNHDA and CDR2 SQIVND come from the germline V gene (reference sequence). The CDR3: CASSTDRASTDTQYF. In DNA form, the CDR3 reads TGTGCCAGTAGTACGGACAGGGCTAGCACAGATACGCAGTATTTT.

The V gene is TRBV5-1, the J gene TRBJ2-3, with 7 nucleotides matching TRBD1. The germline V gene encodes CDR1 SGHRS and CDR2 YFSETQ. The CDR3 is made up of 13 amino acids. V lost 2 bases to trimming and J lost 3 bases; unmatched junction nucleotides: 0. The CDR3 coding sequence is TGCGCCAGCAGCTTACAGGGGACAGATACGCAGTATTTT. Translating gives CASSLQGTDTQYF.

In this sample, this clone turned up a few times. The chain employs TRBV4-2 and TRBJ2-7; D is possibly TRBD1 (6 bases). CDR1 is LGHNA and CDR2 is YNFKEQ in the germline V gene. This CDR3 region has 13 residues. Trimming removed 5 bases from V and 6 bases from J, with 14 bases in between. The CDR3 spells CASSARPDSEQYF. In DNA, the CDR3 is TGTGCCAGCAGCGCTCGACCGGACAGCGAGCAGTACTTC.